This T cell receptor (beta chain) was observed in a study of T cell changes during pregnancy in multiple sclerosis. TCRdb's copy holds only in-frame clones and misses some; the assay was immunoSEQ multiplex PCR. The data hold approximately 40,000 clones, with about nine tenths observed a single time. V trimming: 4 bases; J trimming: 7 bases; junction bases outside the gene matches: 6. The CDR3 spans 14 residues. Per the germline V gene, CDR1 is MDHEN and CDR2 is SYDVKM. The origin of this receptor is a female donor with multiple sclerosis, enrolled in a pregnancy study. This sample comprised CD4+ T cells from peripheral blood mononuclear cells, obtained in the second trimester of pregnancy. The rearrangement uses TRBV28 and TRBJ1-4, with 7 bases fitting TRBD1. The CDR3 sequence is CASSSQDRSEKLFF. As DNA, the CDR3 is TGTGCCAGCAGTTCCCAGGACAGGAGTGAAAAACTGTTTTTT.